Reported below is one TCR beta chain. This sample is part of a study of blood T cell repertoires in COVID-19. For the study at large: The United States, Italy and Spain provided the acute and convalescent COVID-19 samples. T cells, B-cell-depleted T cells, or PBMCs supplied cDNA or gDNA.

CDR1 is LNHDA and CDR2 is SQIVND in the germline V gene (reference sequence). V was pared by 0 bases and J by 3 bases, with 14 bases between. The CDR3 covers 16 residues. Original data processing: Amplification from reference gene primers served as the basis for estimated nucleated cell counts. The repertoire was sequenced with immunoSEQ multiplex PCR; TCRdb's copy has only in-frame clones and lacks some. V and J calls plus clone size are reproduced from that table; the DNA served to infer D and trimming. The repertoire holds about 130,000 clones, with approximately 80% as singletons. The origin of this receptor is a man aged 70-80 years with acute or convalescent COVID-19. The chain links TRBV19 to TRBJ1-2; D may be TRBD1 (5 bases). The source material was peripheral blood. CDR3 in DNA: TGTGCCAGTAGTATAGATCTATCCGGGGGATACTATGGCTACACCTTC. Translating it yields CASSIDLSGGYYGYTF.